The rows below give T cell receptor beta chains drawn from one sample of a study of CD8 T cells in ankylosing spondylitis. One entry per CDR3 protein, called by TCRdb with MiXCR from the 5' RACE reads. The sample has 150,000 to 200,000 distinct CDR3 sequences, 10% to 15% seen once. Sequenced sample: blood, either unsorted or a sorted T cell fraction (not recorded which). These receptors originate from a female donor with ankylosing spondylitis or in good health (not recorded which). CDR3s include the opening cysteine and the closing phenylalanine or tryptophan. The D gene is left open where the match is weak. Rows may omit the clone size; those that give it use once, few, many or a size class.

abundance,j_gene,d_gene,v_gene,CDR3aa,CDR3nt
few,TRBJ2-7,.,TRBV7-9,CASSSWAGLGANEQYF,TGTGCCAGCAGCTCCTGGGCAGGATTGGGGGCAAACGAGCAGTACTTC
.,TRBJ2-5,TRBD1,TRBV7-2,CASQKTGVETQYF,TGTGCCAGCCAAAAGACAGGGGTGGAGACCCAGTACTTC
many,TRBJ2-3,.,TRBV12-3/TRBV12-4,CASSTQETDTQYF,TGTGCCAGCAGTACCCAGGAAACAGATACGCAGTATTTT
many,TRBJ2-4,.,TRBV28,CASSLVVTLNIQYF,TGTGCCAGCAGCCTCGTCGTTACTTTAAACATTCAGTACTTC
many,TRBJ2-1,TRBD1,TRBV13,CASSRQQGAAVEQFF,TGTGCCAGCAGCAGACAACAGGGGGCGGCGGTTGAGCAGTTCTTC
few,TRBJ1-2,.,TRBV25-1,CATTDPFSPGGGYTF,TGTGCCACCACGGATCCCTTCTCTCCCGGCGGTGGCTACACCTTC
.,TRBJ2-3,.,TRBV20-1,CSARGASTDTQYF,TGCAGTGCTAGGGGGGCTAGCACAGATACGCAGTATTTT
few,TRBJ1-4,TRBD1,TRBV6-1,CASSVGTANEKLFF,TGTGCCAGCAGTGTAGGGACAGCTAATGAAAAACTGTTTTTT
many,TRBJ2-1,.,TRBV11-1,CASSLLINDEQFF,TGTGCCAGCAGCTTGCTGATTAACGATGAGCAGTTCTTC
.,TRBJ2-1,TRBD2,TRBV20-1,CSARKASGDYNEQFF,TGCAGTGCTAGGAAGGCTAGCGGGGATTACAATGAGCAGTTCTTC
.,TRBJ1-1,.,TRBV6-1,CASSEGRRPAFF,TGTGCCAGCAGTGAAGGTCGGAGGCCGGCTTTCTTT
few,TRBJ2-7,.,TRBV7-2,CASSLDPLIGEQYF,TGTGCCAGCAGCTTAGATCCCTTAATCGGGGAGCAGTACTTC
many,TRBJ1-4,.,TRBV3-1,CASSQRFSINEKLFF,TGTGCCAGCAGCCAACGTTTTTCCATAAATGAAAAACTGTTTTTT
many,TRBJ2-2,.,TRBV15,CATSRESTGELFF,TGTGCCACCAGCAGAGAAAGTACCGGGGAGCTGTTTTTT
.,TRBJ2-2,TRBD2,TRBV5-5,CASSRLSSGANTGELFF,TGTGCCAGCAGCCGTCTCTCTAGCGGGGCGAACACCGGGGAGCTGTTTTTT
.,TRBJ2-5,.,TRBV5-1,CASSLTWSGSETQYF,TGCGCCAGCAGCTTAACGTGGTCAGGGTCAGAGACCCAGTACTTC
few,TRBJ2-5,.,TRBV20-1,CSAQGGQGGGWTQYF,TGCAGTGCTCAGGGAGGACAGGGAGGGGGATGGACCCAGTACTTC
.,TRBJ2-1,.,TRBV9,CASSPTGSLGEQFF,TGTGCCAGCAGCCCAACGGGATCTTTGGGTGAGCAGTTCTTC
many,TRBJ2-1,TRBD2,TRBV24-1,CATSDLREGQDEQFF,TGTGCCACCAGTGATTTGAGGGAGGGCCAGGATGAGCAGTTCTTC
many,TRBJ2-7,TRBD2,TRBV28,CATAPRTSGNYEQYF,TGTGCCACCGCTCCCCGGACTAGCGGGAACTACGAGCAGTACTTC
many,TRBJ2-2,TRBD1,TRBV20-1,CSASLQGTGELFF,TGCAGTGCTAGCCTACAGGGGACCGGGGAGCTGTTTTTT
many,TRBJ1-4,.,TRBV7-9,CASSLRRTDEKLFF,TGTGCCAGCAGCTTACGGCGAACCGATGAAAAACTGTTTTTT
many,TRBJ1-5,.,TRBV7-8,CASSRIRDNQPQHF,TGTGCCAGCAGCCGAATCCGGGACAATCAGCCCCAGCATTTT
few,TRBJ2-3,TRBD1,TRBV7-9,CASSTPGQTTDTQYF,TGTGCCAGCAGCACTCCGGGACAGACCACAGATACGCAGTATTTT
few,TRBJ2-2,.,TRBV5-1,CASSSDVFGELFF,TGCGCCAGCAGCTCGGACGTCTTCGGGGAGCTGTTTTTT
.,TRBJ2-7,.,TRBV27,CASTPTAGTYEQYF,TGTGCCAGCACCCCAACGGCAGGGACCTACGAGCAGTACTTC
many,TRBJ2-1,.,TRBV12-5,CASGLGGHSYNEQFF,TGTGCTAGTGGTTTGGGGGGCCACTCCTACAATGAGCAGTTCTTC
.,TRBJ2-2,.,TRBV5-1,CASSSRGRTAGELFF,TGCGCCAGCAGCTCTCGGGGACGCACTGCCGGGGAGCTGTTTTTT
.,TRBJ1-5,.,TRBV4-3,CASSFDRLSNQPQHF,TGCGCCAGCAGCTTCGACAGGTTGAGCAATCAGCCCCAGCATTTT
.,TRBJ1-5,TRBD1,TRBV5-1,CASSLGAGGGGQPQHF,TGCGCCAGCAGCTTGGGGGCAGGGGGCGGAGGTCAGCCCCAGCATTTT
.,TRBJ2-2,.,TRBV3-1,CASGEQENTGELFF,TGTGCCAGCGGGGAACAGGAGAACACCGGGGAGCTGTTTTTT
few,TRBJ2-5,.,TRBV5-6,CASSWLAVETQYF,TGTGCCAGCAGCTGGCTAGCCGTGGAGACCCAGTACTTC
many,TRBJ2-3,.,TRBV7-2,CASSPPSNSDTQYF,TGTGCCAGCAGCCCCCCTAGTAACTCGGATACGCAGTATTTT
few,TRBJ2-7,TRBD2,TRBV11-2,CASSFRTVPGLAGGYEQYF,TGTGCCAGCAGCTTCCGGACAGTGCCGGGACTAGCGGGAGGTTACGAGCAGTACTTC
.,TRBJ2-1,TRBD1,TRBV18,CASSPSQGVLNGQFF,TGTGCCAGCTCACCGTCACAGGGGGTATTAAATGGGCAGTTCTTC
many,TRBJ2-2,.,TRBV5-1,CASSSVIDTGELFF,TGCGCCAGCAGCTCAGTGATCGACACCGGGGAGCTGTTTTTT
many,TRBJ1-1,.,TRBV3-1,CASSLSWVKNTEAFF,TGTGCCAGCAGCCTCTCATGGGTTAAGAACACTGAAGCTTTCTTT
.,TRBJ2-7,.,TRBV5-1,CASSLDGLGYEQYF,TGCGCCAGCAGCTTGGATGGGCTCGGCTACGAGCAGTACTTC
few,TRBJ2-5,TRBD2,TRBV11-2,CASSAGLAGVGETQYF,TGTGCCAGCAGCGCGGGACTAGCGGGAGTCGGAGAGACCCAGTACTTC
.,TRBJ2-4,.,TRBV27,CVSSPVRGREVVNIQYF,TGTGTCAGCAGCCCAGTGAGGGGGAGAGAGGTGGTTAACATTCAGTACTTC
many,TRBJ2-1,.,TRBV21-1,CASSKGRGKSYNEQFF,TGTGCCAGCAGCAAAGGTCGCGGGAAGTCCTACAATGAGCAGTTCTTC
many,TRBJ1-5,.,TRBV20-1,CSARGHLSNQPQHF,TGCAGTGCTAGGGGGCACCTTAGCAATCAGCCCCAGCATTTT
.,TRBJ1-2,.,TRBV5-1,CASTEEGGGYTF,TGCGCCAGCACCGAGGAGGGAGGTGGCTACACCTTC
.,TRBJ2-7,TRBD2,TRBV7-2,CASSLELAGSYEQHF,TGTGCCAGCAGCTTAGAACTAGCGGGGTCGTACGAGCAGCACTTC
many,TRBJ1-5,TRBD1,TRBV20-1,CSAGQGDSNQPQHF,TGCAGTGCTGGACAGGGGGATAGCAATCAGCCCCAGCATTTT
few,TRBJ1-1,TRBD1,TRBV5-1,CASSRGTGITNTEAFF,TGCGCCAGCAGTCGGGGGACAGGGATAACGAACACTGAAGCTTTCTTT
.,TRBJ2-7,.,TRBV29-1,CSVRTPGDEQYF,TGCAGCGTGAGGACTCCGGGAGACGAGCAGTACTTC
many,TRBJ2-1,.,TRBV29-1,CSLRTTYNEQFF,TGCAGCCTCAGGACAACCTACAATGAGCAGTTCTTC